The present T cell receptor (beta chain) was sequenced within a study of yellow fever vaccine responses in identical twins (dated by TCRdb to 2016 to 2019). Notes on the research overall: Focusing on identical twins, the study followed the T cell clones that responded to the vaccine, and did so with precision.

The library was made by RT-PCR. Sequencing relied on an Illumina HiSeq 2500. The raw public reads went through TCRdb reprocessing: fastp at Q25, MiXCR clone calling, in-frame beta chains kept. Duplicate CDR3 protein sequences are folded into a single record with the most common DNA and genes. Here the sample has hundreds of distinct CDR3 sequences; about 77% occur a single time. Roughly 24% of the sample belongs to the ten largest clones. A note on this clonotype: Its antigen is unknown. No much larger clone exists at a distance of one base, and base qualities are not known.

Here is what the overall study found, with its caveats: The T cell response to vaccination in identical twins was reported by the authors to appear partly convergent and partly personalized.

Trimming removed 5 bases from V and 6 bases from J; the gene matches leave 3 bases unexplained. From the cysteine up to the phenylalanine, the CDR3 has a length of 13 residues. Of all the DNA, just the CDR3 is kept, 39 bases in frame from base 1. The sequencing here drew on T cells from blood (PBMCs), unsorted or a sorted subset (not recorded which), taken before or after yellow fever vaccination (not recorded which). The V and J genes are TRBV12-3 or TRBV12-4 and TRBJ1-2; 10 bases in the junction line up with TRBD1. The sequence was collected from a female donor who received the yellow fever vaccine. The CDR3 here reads CASSRQGANGYTF. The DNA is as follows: TGTGCCAGCAGTCGACAGGGGGCTAATGGCTACACCTTC.